This TCR beta chain was identified in a study of blood T cell repertoires in COVID-19. Study summary: Samples came from the United States, Italy and Spain, spanning acute and convalescent COVID-19. The cDNA or gDNA used as material had been derived from T cells, B-cell-depleted T cells, or PBMCs.

The V and J ends lost 3 bases and 2 bases respectively, with 13 bases between them. This CDR3 has 15 residues. Germline CDR1 and CDR2: LNHDA and SQIVND (reference sequence). Study processing details: The authors estimated nucleated cell counts from reference gene primer amplification. Sequencing used immunoSEQ multiplex PCR; TCRdb keeps in-frame clones, though not all of them. V and J calls and clone size are given by that table; D and trimming were obtained from the DNA. The table records around 200,000 clones, about 85% of them present only once. The TCR originated in a woman older than 75 with acute or convalescent COVID-19. This sequence joins TRBV19 and TRBJ1-1, with D unresolved. Sequenced material: peripheral blood. This CDR3 is CASSISAGINTEAFF. CDR3 in DNA: TGTGCCAGTAGTATCTCGGCGGGGATCAACACTGAAGCTTTCTTT.